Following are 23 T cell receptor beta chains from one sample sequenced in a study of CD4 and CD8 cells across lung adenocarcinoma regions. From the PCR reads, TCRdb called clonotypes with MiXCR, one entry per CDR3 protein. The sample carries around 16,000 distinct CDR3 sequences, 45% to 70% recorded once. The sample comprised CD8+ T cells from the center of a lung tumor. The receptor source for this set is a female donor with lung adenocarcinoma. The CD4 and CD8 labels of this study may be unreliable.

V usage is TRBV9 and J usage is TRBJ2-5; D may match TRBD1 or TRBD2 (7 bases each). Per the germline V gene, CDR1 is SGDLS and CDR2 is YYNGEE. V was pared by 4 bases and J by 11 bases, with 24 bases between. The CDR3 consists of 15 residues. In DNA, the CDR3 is TGTGCCAGCAGCCCAGGGGGAGGGGACAGAGTGGAGCAGTACTTC. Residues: CASSPGGGDRVEQYF.

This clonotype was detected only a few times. The CDR3: CASSERASGRAIQYF. The CDR3 DNA reads as TGCGCCAGCAGTGAGCGGGCTAGCGGGAGGGCCATTCAGTACTTC. The chain carries TRBV10-1 and TRBJ2-1; 12 nucleotides align to TRBD2. The DNA end is more similar to TRBJ2-4, so the J call may be wrong. Germline V gene sequence: CDR1 WNHNN, CDR2 SYGVQD (reference sequence). This CDR3 has 15 residues.

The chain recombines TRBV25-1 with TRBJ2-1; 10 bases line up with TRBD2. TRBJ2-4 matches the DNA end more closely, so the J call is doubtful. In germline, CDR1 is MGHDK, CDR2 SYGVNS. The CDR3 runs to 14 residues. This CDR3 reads CAGSGGGQQETQYF. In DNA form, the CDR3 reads TGTGCGGGGAGCGGGGGGGGACAACAAGAGACTCAGTACTTC.

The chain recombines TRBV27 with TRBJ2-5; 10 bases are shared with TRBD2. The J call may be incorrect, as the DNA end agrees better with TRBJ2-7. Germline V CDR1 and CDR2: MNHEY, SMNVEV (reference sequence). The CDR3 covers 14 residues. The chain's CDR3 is CASIASGSWNEQYF. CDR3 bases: TGTGCCAGCATAGCTAGCGGGAGTTGGAACGAGCAGTACTTC.

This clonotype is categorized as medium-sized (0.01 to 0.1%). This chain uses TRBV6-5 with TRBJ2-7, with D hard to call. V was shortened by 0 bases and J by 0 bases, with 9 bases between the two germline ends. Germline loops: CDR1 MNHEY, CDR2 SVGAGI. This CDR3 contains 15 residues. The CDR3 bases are TGTGCCAGCAGTTACTCGACATATTCCTCCTACGAGCAGTACTTC. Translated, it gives CASSYSTYSSYEQYF.

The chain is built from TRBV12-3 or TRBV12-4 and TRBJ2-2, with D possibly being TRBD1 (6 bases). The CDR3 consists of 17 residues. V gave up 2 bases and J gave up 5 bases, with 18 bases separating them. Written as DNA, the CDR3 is TGTGCCAGCAGTTTAAACGCCTTACAGGGTTGGACCGGGGAGCTGTTTTTT. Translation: CASSLNALQGWTGELFF.

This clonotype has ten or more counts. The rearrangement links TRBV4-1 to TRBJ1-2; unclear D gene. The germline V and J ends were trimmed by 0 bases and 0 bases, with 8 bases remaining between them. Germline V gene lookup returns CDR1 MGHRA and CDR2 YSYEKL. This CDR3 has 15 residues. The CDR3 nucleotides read TGCGCCAGCAGCCAAGATAACACTGCTAACTATGGCTACACCTTC. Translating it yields CASSQDNTANYGYTF.

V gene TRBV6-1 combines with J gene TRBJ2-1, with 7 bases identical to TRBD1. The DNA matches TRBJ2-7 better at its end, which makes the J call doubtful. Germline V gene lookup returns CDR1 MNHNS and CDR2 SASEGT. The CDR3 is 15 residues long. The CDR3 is CASRPGGPKFYEQYF. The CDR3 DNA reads TGTGCCAGCAGACCAGGGGGTCCCAAATTCTACGAGCAGTACTTC.

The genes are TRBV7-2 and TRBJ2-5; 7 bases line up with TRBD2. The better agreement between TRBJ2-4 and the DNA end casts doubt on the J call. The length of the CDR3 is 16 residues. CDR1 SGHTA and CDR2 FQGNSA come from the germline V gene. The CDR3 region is CASSLSAGVTKNIQYF. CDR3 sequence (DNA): TGTGCCAGCAGCTTGTCTGCGGGAGTTACCAAAAACATTCAGTACTTC.

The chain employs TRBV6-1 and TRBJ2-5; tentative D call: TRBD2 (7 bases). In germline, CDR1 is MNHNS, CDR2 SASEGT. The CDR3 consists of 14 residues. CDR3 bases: TGTGCGGGCAGTGAGGGAGGGGGGCGGGAGACCCAGTACTTC. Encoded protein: CAGSEGGGRETQYF.

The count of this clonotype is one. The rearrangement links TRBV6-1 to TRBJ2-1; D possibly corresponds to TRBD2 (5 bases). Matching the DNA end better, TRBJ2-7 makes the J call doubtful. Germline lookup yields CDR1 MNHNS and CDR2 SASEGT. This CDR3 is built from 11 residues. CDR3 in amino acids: CASSLTEAQYF. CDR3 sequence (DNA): TGTGCCAGCAGTCTGACGGAGGCGCAGTACTTC.

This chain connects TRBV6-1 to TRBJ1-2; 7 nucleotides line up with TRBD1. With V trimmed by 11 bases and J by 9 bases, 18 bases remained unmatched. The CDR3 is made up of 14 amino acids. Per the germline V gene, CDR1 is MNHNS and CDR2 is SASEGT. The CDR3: CACNTGTVVGCYTF. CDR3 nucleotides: TGTGCCTGCAATACCGGGACAGTGGTAGGGTGCTACACCTTC.

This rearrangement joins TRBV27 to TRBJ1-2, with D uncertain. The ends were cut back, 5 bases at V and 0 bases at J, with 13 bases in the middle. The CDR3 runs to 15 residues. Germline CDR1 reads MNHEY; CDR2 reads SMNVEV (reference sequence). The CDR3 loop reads CASSRSPGANYGYTF. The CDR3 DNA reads TGTGCCAGCAGTCGATCACCGGGAGCTAACTATGGCTACACCTTC.

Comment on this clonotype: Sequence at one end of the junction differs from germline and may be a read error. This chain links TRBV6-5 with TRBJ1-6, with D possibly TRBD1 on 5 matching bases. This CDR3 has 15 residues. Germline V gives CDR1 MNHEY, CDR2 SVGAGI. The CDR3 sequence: CASSYRRGKPYEQYF. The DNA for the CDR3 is TGTGCCAGCAGTTACCGGCGGGGGAAACCCTACGAGCAGTACTTT.

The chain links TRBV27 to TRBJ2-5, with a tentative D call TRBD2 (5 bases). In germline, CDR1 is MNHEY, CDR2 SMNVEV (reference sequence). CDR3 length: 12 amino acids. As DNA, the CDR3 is TGTGCGGGGAGTTCACTCAAAGACACGCAGTACTTC. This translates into CAGSSLKDTQYF.

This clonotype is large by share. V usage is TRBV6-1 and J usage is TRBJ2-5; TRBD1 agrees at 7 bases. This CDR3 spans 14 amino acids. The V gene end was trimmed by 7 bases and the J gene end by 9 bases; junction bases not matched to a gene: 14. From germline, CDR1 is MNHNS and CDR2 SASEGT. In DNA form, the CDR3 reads TGTGCCAGCACTCTGAACAGGGGTGATAGGGCCCAGTACTTC. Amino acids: CASTLNRGDRAQYF.

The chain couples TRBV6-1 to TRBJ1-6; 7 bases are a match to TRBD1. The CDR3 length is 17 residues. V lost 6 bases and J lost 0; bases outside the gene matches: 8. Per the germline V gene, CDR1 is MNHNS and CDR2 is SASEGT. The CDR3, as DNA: TGTGCCAGCAGGAGCCAGACAGGGACCTCCTATAATTCACCCCTCCACTTT. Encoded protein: CASRSQTGTSYNSPLHF.

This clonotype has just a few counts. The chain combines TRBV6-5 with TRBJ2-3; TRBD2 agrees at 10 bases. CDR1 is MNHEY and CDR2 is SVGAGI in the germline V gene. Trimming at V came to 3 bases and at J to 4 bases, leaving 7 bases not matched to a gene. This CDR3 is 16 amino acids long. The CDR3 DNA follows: TGTGCCAGCAGTTATTCAAGCGGGGGGGGACCAGATACGCAGTATTTT. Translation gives CASSYSSGGGPDTQYF.

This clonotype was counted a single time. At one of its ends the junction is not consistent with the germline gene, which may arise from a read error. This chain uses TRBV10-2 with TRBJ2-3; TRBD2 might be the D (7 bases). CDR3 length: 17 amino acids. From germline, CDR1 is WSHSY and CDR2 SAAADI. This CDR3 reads CASSEGLGGRTPETQYF. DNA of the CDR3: TGCGCCAGCAGTGAGGGGCTCGGGGGGCGGACGCCAGAGACGCAGTATTTT.

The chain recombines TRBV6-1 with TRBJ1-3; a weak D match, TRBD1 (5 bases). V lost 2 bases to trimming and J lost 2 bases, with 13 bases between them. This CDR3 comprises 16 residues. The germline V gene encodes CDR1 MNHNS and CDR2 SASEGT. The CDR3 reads CASSEFGREAGNTIYF. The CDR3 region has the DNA TGTGCCAGCAGTGAATTTGGCAGGGAGGCTGGAAACACCATATATTTT.

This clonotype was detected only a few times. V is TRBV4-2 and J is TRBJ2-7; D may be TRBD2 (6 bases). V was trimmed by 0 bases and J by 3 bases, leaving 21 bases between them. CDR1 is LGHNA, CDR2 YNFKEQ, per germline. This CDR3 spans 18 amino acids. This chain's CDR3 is CASSQELAGRGSHYEQYF. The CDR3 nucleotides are TGTGCCAGCAGCCAAGAACTCGCTGGGCGGGGTTCCCACTACGAGCAGTACTTC.

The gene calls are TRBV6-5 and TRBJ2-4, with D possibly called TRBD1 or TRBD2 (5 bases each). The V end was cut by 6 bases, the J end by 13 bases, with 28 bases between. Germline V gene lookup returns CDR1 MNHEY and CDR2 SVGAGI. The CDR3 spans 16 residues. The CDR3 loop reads CASRDSGLWATDTQYF. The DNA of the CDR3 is TGTGCCAGCAGGGACTCGGGGCTGTGGGCCACAGATACGCAGTACTTC.

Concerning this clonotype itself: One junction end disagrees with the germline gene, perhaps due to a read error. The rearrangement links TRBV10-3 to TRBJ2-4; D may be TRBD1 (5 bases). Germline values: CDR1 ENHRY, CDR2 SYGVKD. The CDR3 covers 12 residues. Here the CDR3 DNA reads TGTGCGGGGCGGCGAGCCAAAAACACGCAGTATTTC. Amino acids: CAGRRAKNTQYF.